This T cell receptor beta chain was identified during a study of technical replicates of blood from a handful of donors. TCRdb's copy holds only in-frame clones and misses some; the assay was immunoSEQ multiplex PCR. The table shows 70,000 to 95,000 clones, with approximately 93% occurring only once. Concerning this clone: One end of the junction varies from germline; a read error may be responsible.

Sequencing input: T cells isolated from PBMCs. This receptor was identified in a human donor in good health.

This CDR3 reads CASRRGRDSVYF. The CDR3, as DNA: TGTGCCAGCAGACGAGGCCGGGACAGTGTGTATTTT. The chain joins TRBV28 to TRBJ1-4; 7 bases are a match to TRBD1. Germline CDR1 and CDR2: MDHEN and SYDVKM. The CDR3 is 12 residues long.